This T cell receptor (beta chain) was identified in a study of blood T cell repertoires in COVID-19. Study-level information: Spain, Italy and the United States supplied samples that represented acute and convalescent COVID-19. PBMCs, B-cell-depleted T cells, or T cells provided the cDNA or gDNA that made up the material.

This clone appeared once. With 6 bases clipped from V and 8 bases from J, the junction kept 14 bases outside the gene matches. Germline V gene lookup returns CDR1 SGHNT and CDR2 YENEEA. CDR3 length: 16 amino acids. How the authors handled the data: Estimation of nucleated cell counts was performed using reference gene primer amplification. Measured with immunoSEQ multiplex PCR; TCRdb has only the in-frame clones, and not every one. The V and J calls and clone size come from that table; D and trimming were worked out from the DNA. The sample has some 43,000 clones; approximately 88% are singletons. This TCR came from a man between 50 and 59 years old with active COVID-19. Material: peripheral blood. J is TRBJ1-3 and V is TRBV11-3, with 9 bases identical to TRBD1. CDR3 sequence reads: CASSLNSPGQGDTIYF. The CDR3 nucleotides read TGTGCCAGCAGTTTGAATTCCCCGGGACAGGGCGACACCATATATTTT.